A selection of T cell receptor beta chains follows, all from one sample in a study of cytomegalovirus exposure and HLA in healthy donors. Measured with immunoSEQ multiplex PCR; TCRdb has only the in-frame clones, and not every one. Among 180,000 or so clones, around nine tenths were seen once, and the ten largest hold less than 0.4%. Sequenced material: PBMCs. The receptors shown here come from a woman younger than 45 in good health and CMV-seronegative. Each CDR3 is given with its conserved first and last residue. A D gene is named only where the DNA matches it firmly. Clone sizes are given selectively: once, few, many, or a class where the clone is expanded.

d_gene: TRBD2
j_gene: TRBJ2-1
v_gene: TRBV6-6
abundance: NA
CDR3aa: CASSYWASGNNEQFF
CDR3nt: TGTGCCAGCAGTTACTGGGCTAGCGGTAACAATGAGCAGTTCTTC

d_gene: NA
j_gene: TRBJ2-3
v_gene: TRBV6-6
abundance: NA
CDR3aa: CASSYEVTQYF
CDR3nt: TGTGCCAGCAGTTATGAGGTTACGCAGTATTTT

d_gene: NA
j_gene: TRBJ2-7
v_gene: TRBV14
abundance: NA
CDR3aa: CASSQRLAAVSYEQYF
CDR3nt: TGTGCCAGCAGCCAGCGGCTTGCAGCGGTCTCCTACGAGCAGTACTTC

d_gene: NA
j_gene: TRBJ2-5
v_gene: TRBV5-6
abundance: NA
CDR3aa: CASSFQGGETQYF
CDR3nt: TGTGCCAGCAGCTTCCAAGGGGGAGAGACCCAGTACTTC

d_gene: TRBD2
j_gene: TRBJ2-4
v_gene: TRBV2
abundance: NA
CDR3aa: CASSESLAGVGLAKNIQYF
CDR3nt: TGTGCCAGCAGTGAAAGCCTAGCGGGAGTGGGATTGGCCAAAAACATTCAGTACTTC

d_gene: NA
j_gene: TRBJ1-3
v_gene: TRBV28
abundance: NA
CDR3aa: CASRGGGAGNTIYF
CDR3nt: TGTGCCAGCAGGGGAGGGGGAGCCGGAAACACCATATATTTT

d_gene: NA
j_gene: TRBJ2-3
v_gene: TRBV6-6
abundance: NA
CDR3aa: CASSSPHGLWDTQYF
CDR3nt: TGTGCCAGCAGTTCCCCCCATGGCTTATGGGATACGCAGTATTTT

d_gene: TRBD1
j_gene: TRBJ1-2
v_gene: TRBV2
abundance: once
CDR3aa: CATSMGQNYGYTF
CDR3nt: TGTGCCACTAGTATGGGACAGAACTATGGCTACACCTTC

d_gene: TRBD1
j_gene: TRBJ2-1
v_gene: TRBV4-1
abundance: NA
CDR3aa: CASSLGQGARNEQFF
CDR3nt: TGCGCCAGCAGCCTAGGACAGGGGGCGCGCAATGAGCAGTTCTTC

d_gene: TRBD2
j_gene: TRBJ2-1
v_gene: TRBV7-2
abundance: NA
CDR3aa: CASSFQLGLAGGGEQFF
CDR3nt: TGTGCCAGCAGCTTCCAACTGGGACTAGCGGGAGGCGGTGAGCAGTTCTTC

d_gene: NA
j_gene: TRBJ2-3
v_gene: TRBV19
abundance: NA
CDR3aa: CASRRDTDTQYF
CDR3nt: TGTGCCAGTAGGCGCGACACAGATACGCAGTATTTT

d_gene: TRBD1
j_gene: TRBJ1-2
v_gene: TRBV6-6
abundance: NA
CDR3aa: CASRTGAGTNYGYTF
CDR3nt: TGTGCCAGCAGAACAGGGGCAGGGACTAACTATGGCTACACCTTC

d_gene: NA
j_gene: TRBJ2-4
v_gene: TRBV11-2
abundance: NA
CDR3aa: CASSLGGDRNIQYF
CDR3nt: TGTGCCAGCAGCTTAGGGGGGGATCGAAACATTCAGTACTTC

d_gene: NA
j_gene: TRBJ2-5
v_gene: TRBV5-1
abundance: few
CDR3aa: CASSLESPGETQYF
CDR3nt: TGCGCCAGCAGCTTGGAGTCTCCGGGGGAGACCCAGTACTTC

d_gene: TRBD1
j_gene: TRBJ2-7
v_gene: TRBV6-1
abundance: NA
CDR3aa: CASSPTGVAYEQYF
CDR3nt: TGTGCCAGCAGTCCCACAGGGGTGGCCTACGAGCAGTACTTC

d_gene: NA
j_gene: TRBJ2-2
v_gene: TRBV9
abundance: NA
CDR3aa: CASSQTNTGELFF
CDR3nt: TGTGCCAGCAGCCAAACGAACACCGGGGAGCTGTTTTTT

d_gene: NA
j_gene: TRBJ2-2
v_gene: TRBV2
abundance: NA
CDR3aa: CASKDVEATGELFF
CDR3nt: TGTGCCAGCAAAGATGTTGAGGCGACCGGGGAGCTGTTTTTT

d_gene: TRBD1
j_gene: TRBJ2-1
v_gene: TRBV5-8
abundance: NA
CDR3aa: CASSLVWGGQGNEQFF
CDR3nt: TGTGCCAGCAGCTTGGTTTGGGGGGGACAGGGGAATGAGCAGTTCTTC

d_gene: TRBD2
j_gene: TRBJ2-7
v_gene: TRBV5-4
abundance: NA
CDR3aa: CASSSRPGGYEQYF
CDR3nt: TGTGCCAGCAGCTCCCGGCCGGGGGGCTACGAGCAGTACTTC

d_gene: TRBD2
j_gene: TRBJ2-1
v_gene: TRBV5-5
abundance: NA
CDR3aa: CASSTTVLAGVGYNEQFF
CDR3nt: TGTGCCAGCAGCACCACGGTTCTAGCGGGAGTTGGGTACAATGAGCAGTTCTTC

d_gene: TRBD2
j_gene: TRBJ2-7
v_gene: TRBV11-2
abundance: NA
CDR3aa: CASNPSGTSGREQYF
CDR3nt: TGTGCCAGCAACCCATCCGGGACTAGCGGGAGGGAGCAGTACTTC

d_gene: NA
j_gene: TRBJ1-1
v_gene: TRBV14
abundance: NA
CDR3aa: CASSQSLNTEAFF
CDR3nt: TGTGCCAGCAGCCAGAGCCTGAACACTGAAGCTTTCTTT

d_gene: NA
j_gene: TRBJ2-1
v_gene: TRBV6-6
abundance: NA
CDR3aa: CASSWGTGQLYNEQFF
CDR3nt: TGTGCCAGCAGTTGGGGCACGGGACAACTCTACAATGAGCAGTTCTTC

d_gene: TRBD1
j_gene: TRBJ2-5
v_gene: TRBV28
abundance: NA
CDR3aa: CASSETGDGETQYF
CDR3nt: TGTGCCAGCAGCGAGACAGGGGATGGAGAGACCCAGTACTTC

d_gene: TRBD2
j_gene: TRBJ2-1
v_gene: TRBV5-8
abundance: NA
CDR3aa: CASSSLAGVYNEQFF
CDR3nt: TGTGCCAGCAGCTCCTTAGCGGGTGTCTACAATGAGCAGTTCTTC

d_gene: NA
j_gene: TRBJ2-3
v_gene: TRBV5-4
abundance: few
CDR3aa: CASSQNTQGTDTQYF
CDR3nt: TGTGCCAGCAGCCAAAATACCCAGGGGACAGATACGCAGTATTTT

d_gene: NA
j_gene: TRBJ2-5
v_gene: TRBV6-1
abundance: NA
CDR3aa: CASSEGLLVGEETQYF
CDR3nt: TGTGCCAGCAGTGAAGGTCTTCTGGTGGGCGAAGAGACCCAGTACTTC

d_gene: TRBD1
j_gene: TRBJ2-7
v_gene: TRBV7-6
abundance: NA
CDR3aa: CASSLEVGQSYEQYF
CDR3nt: TGTGCCAGCAGTTTAGAAGTGGGACAGTCCTACGAGCAGTACTTC

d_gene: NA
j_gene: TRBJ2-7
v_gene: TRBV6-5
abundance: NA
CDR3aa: CATSQGNEQYF
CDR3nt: TGTGCCACTTCTCAGGGTAACGAGCAGTACTTC

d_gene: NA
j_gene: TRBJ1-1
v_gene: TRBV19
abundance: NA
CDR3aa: CASSVGMNTEAFF
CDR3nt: TGTGCCAGTAGTGTCGGGATGAACACTGAAGCTTTCTTT

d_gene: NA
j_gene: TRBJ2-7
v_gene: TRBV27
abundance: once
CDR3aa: CASSLSPGLSSREQYF
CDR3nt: TGTGCCAGCAGTTTATCACCGGGATTAAGTTCGCGGGAGCAGTACTTC

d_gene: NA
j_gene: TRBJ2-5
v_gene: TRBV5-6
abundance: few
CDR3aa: CASSLAPGTQYF
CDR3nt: TGTGCCAGCAGCTTGGCCCCGGGGACCCAGTACTTC

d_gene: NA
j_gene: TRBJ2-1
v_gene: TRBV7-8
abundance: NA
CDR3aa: CASSPRVAEHNEQFF
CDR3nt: TGTGCCAGCAGCCCCAGGGTAGCGGAACACAATGAGCAGTTCTTC

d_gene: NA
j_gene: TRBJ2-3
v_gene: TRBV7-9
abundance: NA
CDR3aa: CASSLQETGLTDTQYF
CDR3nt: TGTGCCAGCAGCTTACAGGAGACAGGACTCACAGATACGCAGTATTTT

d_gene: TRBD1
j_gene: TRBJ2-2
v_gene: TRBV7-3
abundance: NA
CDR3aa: CASSLRTGNTGELFF
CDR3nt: TGTGCCAGCAGCTTAAGGACAGGAAACACCGGGGAGCTGTTTTTT

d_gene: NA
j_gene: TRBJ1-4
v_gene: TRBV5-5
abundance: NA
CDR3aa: CASSRATNEKLFF
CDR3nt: TGTGCCAGCAGCCGGGCAACTAATGAAAAACTGTTTTTT

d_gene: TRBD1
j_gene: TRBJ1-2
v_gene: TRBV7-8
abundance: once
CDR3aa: CASSGTGNYGYTF
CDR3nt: TGTGCCAGCAGTGGGACAGGGAACTATGGCTACACCTTC

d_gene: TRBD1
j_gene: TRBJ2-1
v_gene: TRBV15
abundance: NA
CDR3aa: CATSRDTGVDEQFF
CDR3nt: TGTGCCACCAGCAGAGACACAGGGGTAGATGAGCAGTTCTTC

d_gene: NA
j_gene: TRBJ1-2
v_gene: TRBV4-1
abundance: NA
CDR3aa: CASSPVFFGGAHGYGYTF
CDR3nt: TGCGCCAGCAGCCCCGTTTTTTTCGGGGGGGCGCACGGCTATGGCTACACCTTC

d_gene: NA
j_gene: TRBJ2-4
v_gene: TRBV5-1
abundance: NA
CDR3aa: CASRYTGSGKNIQYF
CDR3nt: TGCGCCAGCAGATACACAGGGTCGGGCAAAAACATTCAGTACTTC

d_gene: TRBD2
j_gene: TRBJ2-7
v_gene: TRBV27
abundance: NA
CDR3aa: CASSLSRGGSYEQYF
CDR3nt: TGTGCCAGCAGTTTATCCCGGGGGGGGAGCTACGAGCAGTACTTC

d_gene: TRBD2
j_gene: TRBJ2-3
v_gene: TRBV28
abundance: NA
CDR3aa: CASSTGSTSGSTDTQYF
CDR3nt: TGTGCCAGCAGCACCGGATCGACTAGCGGAAGCACAGATACGCAGTATTTT

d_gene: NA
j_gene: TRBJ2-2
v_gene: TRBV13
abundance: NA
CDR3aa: CASSRGGSNTGELFF
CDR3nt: TGTGCCAGCAGCCGGGGAGGCTCGAACACCGGGGAGCTGTTTTTT